This entry is about one TCR beta chain. No antigen is known for it. No base quality information exists; no much larger clone differs at one position. To sequence the TCRbeta CDR3 region, genomic DNA was isolated from the sorted cells. TCRbeta CDR3 regions were sequenced using the immunoSEQ Assay. What TCRdb holds here is the immuneACCESS table cut down to in-frame rearrangements. Part of the clones is not present; checked against another copy, under half of the missing clones reflect an unresolved V gene, and the others are unexplained. The sample records 40,000 to 60,000 clones, 80% to 90% of which are singletons. In total, the top ten clones hold approximately 10% of the sample. Patients with a history of autoimmune disease or receiving systemic immunosuppression were excluded from the trial. Peripheral blood for TCR sequencing was collected from all dose cohorts at baseline, on cycle 4 day 1, and on cycle 7 day 1. Samples were obtained from an open-label, multicenter, first-in-human phase I dose-escalation trial of ivuxolimab. Adults with locally advanced or metastatic head and neck squamous cell, hepatocellular, melanoma or renal cell carcinoma were enrolled in the trial. Before TCR sequencing, CD4+ and CD8+ T cells were separately sorted from peripheral blood.

The sample originates from a study of OX40 agonist ivuxolimab in advanced cancers. With respect to the entire study: Ivuxolimab was a fully human IgG2 agonistic monoclonal antibody targeting the costimulatory receptor OX40 (CD134). The dose-escalation cohort was about 86% male with a mean age of approximately 60 years, ranging from roughly 20 to 80. Patients were allowed to have had prior anti-PD-1, anti-PD-L1 or anti-CTLA-4 therapy, and approximately 40% of the dose-escalation patients had been treated with checkpoint inhibitors. Intravenous ivuxolimab was administered to patients every 2 weeks at six dose levels: 0.01, 0.1, 0.3, 1.5, 3 and 10 mg/kg. The paper covers the monotherapy dose-escalation part of the phase I ivuxolimab trial, which included N ≈ 52 patients. Peripheral TCRbeta sequencing was intended to test whether TCR sequence diversity was altered and clonal T-cell expansion was caused by ivuxolimab. Among the 52 dose-escalation patients, about 19 had hepatocellular carcinoma, approximately 15 melanoma, 9 renal cell carcinoma and 9 head and neck cancer. Three dose-escalation patients achieved partial responses, one with hepatocellular carcinoma and two with cutaneous melanoma. What the study reported, not specific to this receptor: Which antigens the clonally expanded peripheral T cells were specific for was not determined. Clonal expansion of both CD4+ and CD8+ blood T cells was observed from baseline to week 6 at doses 0.1 to 3.0 mg/kg. Low levels of normalized T-cell clonal expansion were also shown by some nonresponding patients. After ivuxolimab, CD8+ T cells had more expanded clones than CD4+ T cells on average. In partial responders in the 0.1-3.0 mg/kg groups, normalized peripheral clonal expansion was found to be among the lowest, especially among CD8+ T cells.

The CDR3 contains 13 residues, cysteine and phenylalanine counted. Only the CDR3 DNA stays, 39 bases, in frame from base 1. Ends trimmed: V by 1 base, J by 11 bases; bases unmatched to a gene: 5. Via the germline V gene, CDR1 is SGHAT and CDR2 FQNNGV. The clonotype was recovered from an adult with an advanced solid tumor such as melanoma, head and neck, liver or kidney cancer. The chain joins TRBV11-2 to TRBJ2-3, with TRBD1 matching 8 junction bases. Sample: CD4+ or CD8+ T cells sorted from blood, taken in a trial of the OX40 agonist ivuxolimab. The CDR3 region: CASSLGGQGRQYF. Read as DNA, the sequence is TGTGCCAGCAGCTTAGGAGGACAGGGTAGGCAGTATTTT.